The 26 T cell receptor beta chains reported below all come from one sample, sequenced in a study of Graves' ophthalmopathy and Graves' hyperthyroidism. From RNA, the CDR3 regions of TCR beta chains were amplified and sequenced. RT-PCR with HTBI primers came first, then second-round multiplex PCR. TCRdb used MiXCR to reprocess the multiplex PCR reads, holding one entry per CDR3 protein. Of roughly 300,000 distinct CDR3 sequences listed, roughly 15% are singletons. Sequencing was performed on peripheral blood. The receptors were gathered from an adult man with Graves' ophthalmopathy.

This clonotype was counted at least ten times. The V gene is TRBV27, the J gene TRBJ2-5; 7 nucleotides align to TRBD1. CDR3 length: 19 residues. Trimming cost V 0 bases and J 2 bases; bases outside gene matches: 15. In germline, CDR1 is MNHEY, CDR2 SMNVEV (reference sequence). The CDR3 DNA sequence: TGTGCCAGCAGTTTATCAGGGGGCCAACACCTACCGCAGCAAGAGACCCAGTACTTC. Translated: CASSLSGGQHLPQQETQYF.

The V gene is TRBV12-3 or TRBV12-4, the J gene TRBJ1-5; perhaps TRBD1 as D (5 bases). Trimming shortened V by 3 bases and J by 3 bases, and 12 bases separated the two germline ends. The CDR3 loop spans 15 amino acids. CDR3 in amino acids: CASSFSGGINQPQHF. Written as DNA, the CDR3 is TGTGCCAGCAGTTTTTCCGGGGGAATCAATCAGCCCCAGCATTTT.

This clonotype was found many times. The chain combines TRBV2 with TRBJ1-1; 9 bases line up with TRBD1. The V gene's germline CDR1 is SNHLY and CDR2 FYNNEI. With 7 bases clipped from V and 3 bases from J, the junction kept 9 bases outside the gene matches. The CDR3 runs 15 residues. In DNA, the CDR3 is TGTGCCAGCAAGAGGGACAGGGTGGGCCACACTGAAGCTTTCTTT. Protein: CASKRDRVGHTEAFF.

In this sample, this clonotype turned up many times. The chain carries TRBV7-2 and TRBJ1-1, with TRBD1 identical over 7 bases. Germline CDR1 SGHTA, CDR2 FQGNSA. V gave up 3 bases and J gave up 4 bases; unmatched junction bases: 5. The CDR3 extends over 14 amino acids. CDR3 bases: TGTGCCAGCAGCTTCTCAGGGGGAATCACTGAAGCTTTCTTT. It specifies CASSFSGGITEAFF.

As regards this clonotype: One junction end disagrees with the germline gene, perhaps due to a read error. The J gene is TRBJ2-7, the V gene TRBV9; D uncertain. The CDR3 has 14 amino acids. CDR1 SGDLS and CDR2 YYNGEE come from the germline V gene. DNA for the CDR3: TGTGCCAGCAGCGTAGCCCCTAGTTCCTACGGGCAGTACTTC. It is translated as CASSVAPSSYGQYF.

This clonotype came up many times. The chain links TRBV10-3 to TRBJ1-2; possibly TRBD1 for D (6 bases). Germline V gene lookup returns CDR1 ENHRY and CDR2 SYGVKD. V gave up 7 bases and J gave up 5 bases, with 11 bases separating them. The CDR3 contains 12 residues. DNA for the CDR3: TGTGCCATCAATAGACAGGAATATGGCTACACCTTC. This codes for CAINRQEYGYTF.

At least ten counts were recorded for this clonotype. The chain uses TRBV18 and TRBJ2-2; no reliable D call. This CDR3 comprises 14 residues. V lost 2 bases and J lost 6, with 10 bases in between. Germline CDR1 is KGHSH and CDR2 is LQKENI. DNA for the CDR3: TGTGCCAGCTCACCATACTCCGGGTCCGGGGAGCTGTTTTTT. Its translation: CASSPYSGSGELFF.

There are many counts of this clonotype. The chain recombines TRBV19 with TRBJ1-1; no clear D. CDR1 and CDR2 (germline): LNHDA, SQIVND (reference sequence). This CDR3 has 14 residues. V lost 7 bases and J 0 bases, leaving 12 bases between the germline ends. CDR3 sequence reads: CASTLRALNTEAFF. In nucleotides, the CDR3 is TGTGCCAGTACCTTACGGGCCTTGAACACTGAAGCTTTCTTT.

V usage is TRBV6-2 or TRBV6-3 and J usage is TRBJ1-1; TRBD1 is a possible D gene (6 bases). Trimming took off 0 bases at V and 1 base at J, with 12 bases between the two ends. CDR1 and CDR2 from the germline V gene are MNHEY and SVGEGT. CDR3 length: 16 amino acids. CDR3 sequence (DNA): TGTGCCAGCAGTTACTCTCGCGGACAGACGAACACTGAAGCTTTCTTT. It is translated as CASSYSRGQTNTEAFF.

The CDR3, as DNA: TGTGCCAGCAGTTATGGGAAGAGCTACGAGCAGTACTTC. Its translation is CASSYGKSYEQYF. The V and J genes are TRBV6-5 and TRBJ2-7; D is unclear. Germline V gene lookup returns CDR1 MNHEY and CDR2 SVGAGI. The CDR3 covers 13 residues. Trimming took off 3 bases at V and 3 bases at J, with 9 bases between the two ends.

V gene TRBV6-2 or TRBV6-3 combines with J gene TRBJ2-1, with TRBD2 identical over 7 bases. The CDR3 sequence is 16 residues long. Germline loops: CDR1 MNHEY, CDR2 SVGEGT. V gave up 0 bases and J gave up 6 bases; unmatched junction bases: 8. The CDR3 loop is CASSYSWEGGRNEQFF. The DNA of the CDR3 is TGTGCCAGCAGTTACTCGTGGGAGGGTGGACGCAATGAGCAGTTCTTC.

This clonotype was seen at least ten times. V is TRBV20-1 and J is TRBJ2-7; 11 nucleotides align to TRBD1. Per germline, CDR1 DFQATT and CDR2 SNEGSKA (reference sequence). The trim removed 2 bases at V and 4 bases at J, leaving 10 bases unmatched. The CDR3 is 16 residues long. CDR3 in amino acids: CSARLPDRGHRYEQYF. Here the CDR3 DNA reads TGCAGTGCTAGACTCCCGGACAGGGGGCACAGATACGAGCAGTACTTC.

This clonotype was observed many times. This chain joins TRBV6-1 and TRBJ2-2; 10 nucleotides align to TRBD2. The germline V gene has CDR1 MNHNS and CDR2 SASEGT. The CDR3 has 16 amino acids. The V gene end was trimmed by 5 bases and the J gene end by 5 bases; junction bases not matched to a gene: 8. The CDR3 DNA follows: TGTGCCAGCAGTCGCCTAAGCGGGAGGGGGACCGGGGAGCTGTTTTTT. This translates into CASSRLSGRGTGELFF.

This clonotype came up many times. V and J are TRBV20-1 and TRBJ1-1; TRBD1 agrees at 11 bases. Per germline, CDR1 DFQATT and CDR2 SNEGSKA (reference sequence). Germline trimming cut 5 bases from V and 3 bases from J; bases unmatched to any gene: 5. The CDR3 covers 14 residues. CDR3 nucleotides: TGCAGTGCTGAGGACAGGGGGCGCGACACTGAAGCTTTCTTT. It codes for CSAEDRGRDTEAFF.

This chain links TRBV6-1 with TRBJ2-2; no definite D call. The CDR3 sequence is 15 residues long. Looked up from germline, CDR1 is MNHNS and CDR2 is SASEGT. V was cut by 0 bases and J by 3 bases, with 8 bases left in between. CDR3 residues: CASSEAPTYTGELFF. In DNA form, the CDR3 reads TGTGCCAGCAGTGAAGCCCCTACGTACACCGGGGAGCTGTTTTTT.

This clonotype occurred many times. The J gene is TRBJ2-7, the V gene TRBV6-5, with no clear D. The CDR3 has 13 residues. Trimming cost V 0 bases and J 5 bases, with 8 bases left between them. Germline CDR1 is MNHEY and CDR2 is SVGAGI. CDR3 sequence reads: CASSYSSNHEQYF. The CDR3 DNA is TGTGCCAGCAGTTACTCGTCCAACCACGAGCAGTACTTC.

This clonotype occurred many times. V usage is TRBV6-5 and J usage is TRBJ2-5; D possibly matches TRBD1 or TRBD2 (5 bases each). The CDR3 has 16 amino acids. Germline V CDR1 and CDR2: MNHEY, SVGAGI. V lost 5 bases, J lost 5 bases, and 21 bases lay in between. In nucleotides, the CDR3 is TGTGCCAGCAGTCTTGGGGACCCAATATACAGGGAGACCCAGTACTTC. This codes for CASSLGDPIYRETQYF.

This clonotype was counted ten times or more. The chain uses TRBV6-5 and TRBJ2-7, with a tentative D call TRBD1 (5 bases). V was cut by 2 bases and J by 2 bases, with 13 bases left in between. CDR1 and CDR2 (germline): MNHEY, SVGAGI. This CDR3 contains 15 residues. Here the CDR3 reads CASSYVQGGTYEQYF. The CDR3 DNA reads TGTGCCAGCAGTTACGTGCAGGGTGGGACCTACGAGCAGTACTTC.

This clonotype was seen repeatedly, ten times or more. The rearrangement joins TRBV7-2 to TRBJ1-1, with D possibly TRBD1 on 6 matching bases. Germline-derived CDR1 and CDR2 are SGHTA and FQGNSA. The CDR3 contains 14 residues. With 3 bases removed from V and 2 bases from J, the gap between germline ends came to 10 bases. The CDR3 loop reads CASSFLGGNTEAFF. DNA for the CDR3: TGTGCCAGCAGCTTTCTAGGGGGTAACACTGAAGCTTTCTTT.

There are many counts of this clonotype. The CDR3 protein is CASSQDEGGLGSPLHF. DNA for the CDR3: TGTGCCAGCAGCCAAGATGAAGGGGGTTTAGGATCACCCCTCCACTTT. The chain links TRBV14 to TRBJ1-6, with D tentatively TRBD1 (6 bases). Per germline, CDR1 SGHDN and CDR2 FVKESK. V lost 0 bases and J lost 10, with 16 bases in between. The CDR3 sequence is 16 residues long.

This clonotype was detected many times. The chain carries TRBV18 and TRBJ2-5; D gene ambiguous. Trimming pared 3 bases from V and 5 bases from J, leaving 10 bases between. This CDR3 comprises 13 residues. CDR1 is KGHSH and CDR2 is LQKENI in the germline V gene. The CDR3 nucleotides are TGTGCCAGCTCACCTAATCCAGGCGAGACCCAGTACTTC. Its protein is CASSPNPGETQYF.

This clonotype occurred many times. The genes are TRBV7-8 and TRBJ1-2; D perhaps matches TRBD1 (5 bases). Germline V gene data show CDR1 as SGHVS and CDR2 as FQNEAQ. The CDR3 runs 14 residues. Between the trimmed V and J ends, which lost 5 bases and 4 bases, there was a span of 14 bases. The CDR3: CASSPPGRGYGYTF. CDR3 DNA: TGTGCCAGCAGCCCCCCGGGACGGGGCTATGGCTACACCTTC.

The table lists this clonotype with many counts. The J gene is TRBJ2-2, the V gene TRBV20-1; D perhaps matches TRBD2 (6 bases). The CDR3 is made up of 19 amino acids. The germline V gene has CDR1 DFQATT and CDR2 SNEGSKA (reference sequence). V was pared by 6 bases and J by 4 bases, with 30 bases between. CDR3 nucleotide sequence: TGCAGTGCCGTGGACCCGAAAATCGGGGGAGTAGGCAGCACCGGGGAGCTGTTTTTT. Its protein is CSAVDPKIGGVGSTGELFF.

This clonotype has a count of ten or more. The chain joins TRBV28 to TRBJ1-5; unclear D gene. Germline V CDR1 and CDR2: MDHEN, SYDVKM. Trimming took 2 bases from V and 0 from J, leaving 14 bases between them. The length of the CDR3 is 17 residues. The CDR3 here is CASSLLVSQYSNQPQHF. In DNA, the CDR3 is TGTGCCAGCAGTTTACTAGTGAGCCAGTATAGCAATCAGCCCCAGCATTTT.

This clonotype was observed many times. The chain joins TRBV20-1 to TRBJ1-2; D gene uncertain. Germline assignment: CDR1 DFQATT and CDR2 SNEGSKA (reference sequence). V was shortened by 1 base and J by 7 bases, with 13 bases between the two germline ends. This CDR3 has 13 amino acids. CDR3 coding DNA: TGCAGTGCTAGAGCTGGACCGACGCGTGGCTACACCTTC. This translates into CSARAGPTRGYTF.

The rearrangement uses TRBV12-3 or TRBV12-4 and TRBJ1-1; perhaps TRBD1 as D (5 bases). This CDR3 is built from 14 residues. Between the trimmed V and J ends, which lost 7 bases and 8 bases, there was a span of 20 bases. The CDR3 is CASTLGSGRGEAFF. Written as DNA, the CDR3 is TGTGCCAGCACTCTTGGATCGGGGCGAGGGGAAGCTTTCTTT.